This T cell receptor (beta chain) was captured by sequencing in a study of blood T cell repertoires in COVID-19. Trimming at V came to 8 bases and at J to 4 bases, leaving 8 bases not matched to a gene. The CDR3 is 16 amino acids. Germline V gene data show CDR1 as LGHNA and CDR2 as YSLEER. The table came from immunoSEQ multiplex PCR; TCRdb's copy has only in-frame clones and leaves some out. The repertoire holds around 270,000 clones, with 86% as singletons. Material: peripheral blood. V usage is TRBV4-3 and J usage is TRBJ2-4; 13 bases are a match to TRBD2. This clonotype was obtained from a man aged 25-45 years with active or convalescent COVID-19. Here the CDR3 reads CASSGGLAGDKNIQYF. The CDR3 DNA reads TGCGCCAGCTCGGGTGGACTAGCGGGGGATAAAAACATTCAGTACTTC.